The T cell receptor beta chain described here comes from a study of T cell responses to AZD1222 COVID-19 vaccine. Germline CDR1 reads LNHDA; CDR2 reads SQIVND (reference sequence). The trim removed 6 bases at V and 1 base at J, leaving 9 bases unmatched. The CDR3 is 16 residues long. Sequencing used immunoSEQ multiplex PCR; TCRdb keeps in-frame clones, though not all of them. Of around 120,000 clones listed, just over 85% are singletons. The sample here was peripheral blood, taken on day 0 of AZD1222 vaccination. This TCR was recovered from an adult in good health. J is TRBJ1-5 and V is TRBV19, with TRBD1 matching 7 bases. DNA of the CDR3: TGTGCCAGTAGCGATAACAGGGGATTAAGCAATCAGCCCCAGCATTTT. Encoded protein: CASSDNRGLSNQPQHF.